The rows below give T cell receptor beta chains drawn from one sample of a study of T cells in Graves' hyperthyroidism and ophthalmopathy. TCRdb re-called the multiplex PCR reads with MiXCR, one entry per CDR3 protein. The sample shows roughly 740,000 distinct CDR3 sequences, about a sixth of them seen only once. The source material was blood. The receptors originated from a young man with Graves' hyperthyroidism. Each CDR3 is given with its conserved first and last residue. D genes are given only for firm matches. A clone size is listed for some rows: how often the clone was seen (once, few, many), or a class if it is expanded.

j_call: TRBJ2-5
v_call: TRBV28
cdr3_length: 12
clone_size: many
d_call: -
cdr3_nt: TGTGCCAGCAGACAAAGCATAGAGACCCAGTACTTC
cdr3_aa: CASRQSIETQYF

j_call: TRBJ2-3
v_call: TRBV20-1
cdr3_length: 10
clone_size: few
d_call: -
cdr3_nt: TGCAGTATAGATACAGATACGCAGTATTTT
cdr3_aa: CSIDTDTQYF

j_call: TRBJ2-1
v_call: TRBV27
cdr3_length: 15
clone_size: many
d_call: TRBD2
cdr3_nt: TGTGCCAGCAGTCCAAGCGGGGGTCCCTACAATGAGCAGTTCTTC
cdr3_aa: CASSPSGGPYNEQFF

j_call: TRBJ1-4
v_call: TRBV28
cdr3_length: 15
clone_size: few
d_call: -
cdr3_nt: TGTGCCAGCAGTTTAGGCGGGGCGACTAATGAAAAACTGCTTTTT
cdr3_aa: CASSLGGATNEKLLF

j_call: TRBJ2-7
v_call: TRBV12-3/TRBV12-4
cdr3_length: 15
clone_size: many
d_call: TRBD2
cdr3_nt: TGTGCCAGCAGCGACCGACTAGCGGACTCCTACGAGCAGTACTTC
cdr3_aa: CASSDRLADSYEQYF

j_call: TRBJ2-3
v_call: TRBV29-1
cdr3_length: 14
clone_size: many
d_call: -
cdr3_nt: TGCAGCGGGTGGTCGGGACTCCGCACAGATACGCAGTATTTT
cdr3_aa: CSGWSGLRTDTQYF

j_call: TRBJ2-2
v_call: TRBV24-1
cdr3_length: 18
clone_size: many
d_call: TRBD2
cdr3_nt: TGTGCCACCAGTGATTGGGGGACTAGCGGGATTATAGACGGGGAGCTGTTTTTT
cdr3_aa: CATSDWGTSGIIDGELFF

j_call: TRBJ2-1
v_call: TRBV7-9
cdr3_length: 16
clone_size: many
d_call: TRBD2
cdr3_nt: TGTGCCAGCAGCTTAGTCGAGGCGGGAGGGAGAGATGAGCAGTTCTTC
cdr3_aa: CASSLVEAGGRDEQFF

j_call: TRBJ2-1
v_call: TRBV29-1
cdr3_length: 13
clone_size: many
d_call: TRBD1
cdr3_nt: TGCAGCTCAACCCCCAGGGGGCTGAGTGAGCAGTTCTTC
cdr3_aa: CSSTPRGLSEQFF

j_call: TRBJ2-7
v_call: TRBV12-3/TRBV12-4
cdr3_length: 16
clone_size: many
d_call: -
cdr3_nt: TGTGCCAGCAGTGCATGGCCCTATCAAACCGGGCTCGAGCAGTACTTC
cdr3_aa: CASSAWPYQTGLEQYF

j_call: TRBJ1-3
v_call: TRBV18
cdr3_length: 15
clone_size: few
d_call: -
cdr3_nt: TGTGCCAGCTCACCACGCAGAGTATCTGGAAACACCATATATTTT
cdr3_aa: CASSPRRVSGNTIYF

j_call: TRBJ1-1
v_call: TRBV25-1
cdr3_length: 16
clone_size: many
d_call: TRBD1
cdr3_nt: TGTGCCAGCAGGGTTGGACAGGTGGATTGGAACACTGAAGCTTTCTTT
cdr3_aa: CASRVGQVDWNTEAFF

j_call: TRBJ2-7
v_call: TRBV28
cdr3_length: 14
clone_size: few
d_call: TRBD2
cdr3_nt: TGTGCCAGCAGGCCTCCGGGACTAGCGAACGAGCAGTACTTC
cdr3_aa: CASRPPGLANEQYF

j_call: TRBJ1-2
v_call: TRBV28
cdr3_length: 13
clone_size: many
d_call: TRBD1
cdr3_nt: TGTGCCAGCAGTGACAGGGGGCTCTATGGCTACACCTTC
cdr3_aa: CASSDRGLYGYTF

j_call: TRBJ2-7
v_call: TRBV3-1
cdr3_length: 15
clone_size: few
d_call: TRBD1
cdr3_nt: TGTGCCAGCAGCGCATACCGGGACAGGGATACCGAGCAGTACTTC
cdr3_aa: CASSAYRDRDTEQYF

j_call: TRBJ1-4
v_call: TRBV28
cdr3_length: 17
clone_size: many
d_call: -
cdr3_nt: TGTGCCACTAGACATTCCCGCCGGGACCGCGGAGAACTGGTACTGTTTTTT
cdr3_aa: CATRHSRRDRGELVLFF

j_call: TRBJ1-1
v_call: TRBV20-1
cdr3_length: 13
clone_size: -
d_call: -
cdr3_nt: TGCAGTGGGATACAGGGAAAGGGCCCTGAAGCTTTCTTT
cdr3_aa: CSGIQGKGPEAFF

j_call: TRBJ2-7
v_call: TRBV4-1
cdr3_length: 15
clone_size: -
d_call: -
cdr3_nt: TGCGCCAGCAGCCAAAGCGGCAAGGGGTCCTACGAGCAGTACTTC
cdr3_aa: CASSQSGKGSYEQYF

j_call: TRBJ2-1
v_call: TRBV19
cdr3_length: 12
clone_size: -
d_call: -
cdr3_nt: TGTGCCAGTAGTATTCTAGCGACCGAGCAGTTCTTC
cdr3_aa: CASSILATEQFF

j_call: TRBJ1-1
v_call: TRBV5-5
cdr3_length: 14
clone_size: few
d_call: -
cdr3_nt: TGTGCCAGCAGCTTGGATGGGGATAACACTGAAGCTTTCTTT
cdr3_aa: CASSLDGDNTEAFF

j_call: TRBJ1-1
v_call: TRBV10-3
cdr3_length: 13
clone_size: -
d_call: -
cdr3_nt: TGTGCCATCAGTGACGGTCAGAACACTGAAGCTTTCTTT
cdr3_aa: CAISDGQNTEAFF

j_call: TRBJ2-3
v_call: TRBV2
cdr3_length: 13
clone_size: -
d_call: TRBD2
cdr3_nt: TGTGCCAGCAGTGACCTTAGCGGGAGGGCGCAGTATTTT
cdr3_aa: CASSDLSGRAQYF

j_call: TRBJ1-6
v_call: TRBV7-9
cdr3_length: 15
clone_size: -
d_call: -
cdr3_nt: TGTGCCAGCAGCTTAGGGGGTGCCTTTAATTCACCCCTCCACTTT
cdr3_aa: CASSLGGAFNSPLHF

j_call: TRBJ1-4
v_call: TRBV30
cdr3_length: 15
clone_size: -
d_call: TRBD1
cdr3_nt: TGTGCCTGGAGGTCCGGGACAGGAACTAATGAAAAACTGTTTTTT
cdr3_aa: CAWRSGTGTNEKLFF

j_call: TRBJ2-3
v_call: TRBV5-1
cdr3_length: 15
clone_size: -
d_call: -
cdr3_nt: TGCGCCAGCAGCCCCCCGGCGGGAAGCACAGATACGCAGTATTTT
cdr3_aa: CASSPPAGSTDTQYF

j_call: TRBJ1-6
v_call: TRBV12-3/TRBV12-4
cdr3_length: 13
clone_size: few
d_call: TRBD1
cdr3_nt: TGTGCCAGCAGTTTATACCGGGACAGCGAATACCACTTT
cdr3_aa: CASSLYRDSEYHF

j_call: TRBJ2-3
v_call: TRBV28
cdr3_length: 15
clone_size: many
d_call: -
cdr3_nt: TGTGCCAGCAGTCCCCCGACAGCTAGCACAGATACGCAGTATTTT
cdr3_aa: CASSPPTASTDTQYF

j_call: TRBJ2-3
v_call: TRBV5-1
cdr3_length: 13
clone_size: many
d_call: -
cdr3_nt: TGCGCCAGCAGCTTGGCCCGGGAAGATACGCAGTATTTT
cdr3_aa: CASSLAREDTQYF

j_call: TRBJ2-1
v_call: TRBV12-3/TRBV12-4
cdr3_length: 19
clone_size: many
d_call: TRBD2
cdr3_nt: TGTGCCAGCAGTTTAACACCGGGACTAGCGGGGATTGAGTACAATGAGCAGTTCTTC
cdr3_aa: CASSLTPGLAGIEYNEQFF

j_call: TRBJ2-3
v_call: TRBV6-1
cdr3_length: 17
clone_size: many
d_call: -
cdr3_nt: TGTGCCAGCAGTTCCCGGCAGGGCGATACGGGCACAGATACGCAGTATTTT
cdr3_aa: CASSSRQGDTGTDTQYF

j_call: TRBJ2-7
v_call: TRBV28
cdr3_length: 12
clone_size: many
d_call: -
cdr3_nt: TGTGCCAGCAGCCGCTCCGCTAGAGAGCAGTACTTC
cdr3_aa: CASSRSAREQYF

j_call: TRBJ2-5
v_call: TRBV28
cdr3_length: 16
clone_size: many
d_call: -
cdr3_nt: TGTGCCAGCAGCCGACGCGTCGGGGGCGCCCAGGAGACCCAGTACTTC
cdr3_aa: CASSRRVGGAQETQYF

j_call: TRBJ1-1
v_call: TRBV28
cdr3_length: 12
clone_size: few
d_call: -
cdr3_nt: TGTGCCAGCAAATGGGTAGGGACTGAAGCTTTCTTT
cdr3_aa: CASKWVGTEAFF

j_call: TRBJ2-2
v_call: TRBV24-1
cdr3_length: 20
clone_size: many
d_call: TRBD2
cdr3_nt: TGTGCCACCAGTCCTCCACCCGGACTAGCGGGAGGGCCGAACACCGGGGAGCTGTTTTTT
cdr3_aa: CATSPPPGLAGGPNTGELFF

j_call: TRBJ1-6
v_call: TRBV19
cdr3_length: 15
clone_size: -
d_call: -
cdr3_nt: TGTGCCAACCGGGACGCAAGCTCCTATAATTCACCCCTCCACTTT
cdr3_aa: CANRDASSYNSPLHF

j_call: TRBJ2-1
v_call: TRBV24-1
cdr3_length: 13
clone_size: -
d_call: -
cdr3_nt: TGTGCCACCAGTGATTTGCCGGGATCTGAGCAGTTCTTC
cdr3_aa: CATSDLPGSEQFF

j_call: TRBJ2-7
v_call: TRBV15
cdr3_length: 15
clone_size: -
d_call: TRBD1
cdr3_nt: TGTGCCACCAGGCCGACAGGGGGTCCCTCCTACGAGCAGTACTTC
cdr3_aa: CATRPTGGPSYEQYF

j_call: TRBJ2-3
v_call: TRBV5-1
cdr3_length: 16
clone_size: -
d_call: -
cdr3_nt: TGCGCCAGCAGCTTGGGTGGGCAAAGCCGCACAGATACGCAGTATTTT
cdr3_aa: CASSLGGQSRTDTQYF

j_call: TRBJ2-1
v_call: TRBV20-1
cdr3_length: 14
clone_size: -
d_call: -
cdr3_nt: TGCAGTGCTCCCCGGGACATCTTCTACAATGAGCAGTTCTTC
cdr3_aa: CSAPRDIFYNEQFF

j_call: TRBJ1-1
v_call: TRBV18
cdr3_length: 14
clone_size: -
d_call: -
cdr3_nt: TGTGCCAGCTCAAGCGCTGCGGGGAACACTGAAGCTTTCTTT
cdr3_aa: CASSSAAGNTEAFF

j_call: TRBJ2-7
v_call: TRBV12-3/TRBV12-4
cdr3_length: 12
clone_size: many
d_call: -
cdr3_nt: TGTGCCAGCAGCGACGATTCCTACGAGCAGTACTTC
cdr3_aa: CASSDDSYEQYF

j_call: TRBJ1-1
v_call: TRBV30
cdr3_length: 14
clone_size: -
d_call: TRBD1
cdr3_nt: TGTGCCTGGAGTGGACAGGGGGCGTCACCTGAAGCTTTCTTT
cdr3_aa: CAWSGQGASPEAFF

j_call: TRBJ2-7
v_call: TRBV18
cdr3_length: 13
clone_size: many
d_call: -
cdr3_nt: TGTGCCAGCTCACCACCTCCCGGGTACGAGCAGTACTTC
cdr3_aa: CASSPPPGYEQYF

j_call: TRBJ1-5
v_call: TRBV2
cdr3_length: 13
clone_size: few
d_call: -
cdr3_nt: TGTGCCATCTCCCCCAACAGCAATCAGCCCCAGCATTTT
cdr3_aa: CAISPNSNQPQHF

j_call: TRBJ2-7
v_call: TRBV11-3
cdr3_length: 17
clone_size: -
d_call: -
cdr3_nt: TGTGCCAGCAGCTCCACTACGGGACATAATCCTTCCTACGAGCAGTACTTC
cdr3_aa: CASSSTTGHNPSYEQYF

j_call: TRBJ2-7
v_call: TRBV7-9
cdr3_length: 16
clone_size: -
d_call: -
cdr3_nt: TGTGCCAGCAGCTTAGCGATTGCACCTAACATTGGCGAGCAGTACTTC
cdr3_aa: CASSLAIAPNIGEQYF

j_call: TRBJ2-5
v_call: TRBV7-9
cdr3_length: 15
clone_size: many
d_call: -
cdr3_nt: TGTGCCAGCATCCAAAGCCGCCGGGTGGGAGAGACCCAGTACTTC
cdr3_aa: CASIQSRRVGETQYF

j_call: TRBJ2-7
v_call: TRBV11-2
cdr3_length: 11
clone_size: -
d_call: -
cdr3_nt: TGTGCCAGCCGCGACCTCCACGAGCGGTACTTC
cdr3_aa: CASRDLHERYF

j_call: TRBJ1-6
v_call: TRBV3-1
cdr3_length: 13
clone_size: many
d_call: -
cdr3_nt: TGTGCCAGCAGTCGCGGCCCCTCTGAAGGCCTCCACTTT
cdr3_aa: CASSRGPSEGLHF

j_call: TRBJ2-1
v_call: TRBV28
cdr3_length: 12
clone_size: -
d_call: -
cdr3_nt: TGTGCCAGCAGGACTGTCTACAATGAGCAGTTCTTC
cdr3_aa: CASRTVYNEQFF

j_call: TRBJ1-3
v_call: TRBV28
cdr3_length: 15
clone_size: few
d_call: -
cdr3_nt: TGTGCCAGCAGTTTTGGCAGGGGTTCTGGAAACACCATATATTTT
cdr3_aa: CASSFGRGSGNTIYF

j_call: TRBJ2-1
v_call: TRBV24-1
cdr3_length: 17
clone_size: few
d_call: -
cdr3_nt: TGTGCCACCAGTGACGGAGGGGCGGTGGTCTACAGCAATGAGCAGTTCTTC
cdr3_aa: CATSDGGAVVYSNEQFF

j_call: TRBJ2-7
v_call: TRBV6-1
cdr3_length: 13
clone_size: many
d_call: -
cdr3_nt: TGTGCCAGCAGTGAAGGGGGAACTTACGAGCAGTACTTC
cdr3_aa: CASSEGGTYEQYF

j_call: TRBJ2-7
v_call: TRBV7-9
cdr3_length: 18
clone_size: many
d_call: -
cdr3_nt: TGTGCCAGCAGCTTATCCGTGGCTACTACAGGGCTCAGCGACGAGCAGTACTTC
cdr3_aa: CASSLSVATTGLSDEQYF

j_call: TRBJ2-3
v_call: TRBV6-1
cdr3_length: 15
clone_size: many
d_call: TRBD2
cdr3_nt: TGTGCCAGCAGTGATCTAGCGGGAGCTACAGATACGCAGTATTTT
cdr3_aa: CASSDLAGATDTQYF

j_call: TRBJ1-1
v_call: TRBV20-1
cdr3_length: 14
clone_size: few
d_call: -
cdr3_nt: TGCAGTGCTAGACCGCCGGGGGAGTACACTGAAGCTTTCTTT
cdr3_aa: CSARPPGEYTEAFF

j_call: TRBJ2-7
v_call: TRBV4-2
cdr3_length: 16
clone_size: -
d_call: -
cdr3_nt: TGTGCCAGCAGCCAAGTCGGGGCAGGGGCGCAGTACGAGCAGTACTTC
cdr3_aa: CASSQVGAGAQYEQYF

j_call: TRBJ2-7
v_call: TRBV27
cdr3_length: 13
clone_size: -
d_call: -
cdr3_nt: TGTGCCAGCAGTCACGGGAGAGGTTACGAGCAGTACTTC
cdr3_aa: CASSHGRGYEQYF